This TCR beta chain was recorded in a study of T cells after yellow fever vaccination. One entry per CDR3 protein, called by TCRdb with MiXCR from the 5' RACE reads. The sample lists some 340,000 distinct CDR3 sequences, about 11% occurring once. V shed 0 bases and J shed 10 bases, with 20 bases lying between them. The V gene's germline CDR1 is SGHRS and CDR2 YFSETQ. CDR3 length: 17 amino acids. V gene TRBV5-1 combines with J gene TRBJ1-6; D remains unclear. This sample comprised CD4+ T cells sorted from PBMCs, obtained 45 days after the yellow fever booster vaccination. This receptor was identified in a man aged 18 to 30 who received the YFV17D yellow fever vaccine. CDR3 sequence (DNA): TGCGCCAGCAGCTTGGCCGCCGAAGGCCGAGGGCGGTCACCCCTCCACTTT. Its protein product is CASSLAAEGRGRSPLHF.